This T cell receptor (beta chain) was captured by sequencing in a study of T cells in Graves' hyperthyroidism and ophthalmopathy. It was RNA transcripts that yielded the amplified TCR beta CDR3 regions. Researchers ran a first-round RT-PCR on the TCR CDR3 using the HTBI primer set. TCRdb redid the calling of the multiplex PCR reads with MiXCR, one entry per CDR3 protein. This table holds 300,000 to 450,000 distinct CDR3 sequences, about a sixth found once. This clonotype was seen ten or more times. Germline V gene data show CDR1 as MDHEN and CDR2 as SYDVKM. Trimming left V 4 bases short and J 0 bases short, with 10 bases between. The CDR3 covers 15 residues.

The chain recombines TRBV28 with TRBJ2-1; no firm D call. The TCR sequence derives from a woman younger than 45 with Graves' hyperthyroidism that later progressed to Graves' ophthalmopathy. The source material was blood. The CDR3 DNA reads TGTGCCAGCAGTTCCCCGTCTAGCTCCTACAATGAGCAGTTCTTC. It yields the protein CASSSPSSSYNEQFF.